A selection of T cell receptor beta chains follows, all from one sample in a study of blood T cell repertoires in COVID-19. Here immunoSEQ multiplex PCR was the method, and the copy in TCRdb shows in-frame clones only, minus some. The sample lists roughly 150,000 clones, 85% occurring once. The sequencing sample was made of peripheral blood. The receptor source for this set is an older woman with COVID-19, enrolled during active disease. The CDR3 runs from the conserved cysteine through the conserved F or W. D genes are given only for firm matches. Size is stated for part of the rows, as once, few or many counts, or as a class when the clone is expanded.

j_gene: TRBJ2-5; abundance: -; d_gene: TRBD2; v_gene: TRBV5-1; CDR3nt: TGCGCCAGCAGCCGGACTAGCGGGTCCCAAGAGACCCAGTACTTC; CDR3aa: CASSRTSGSQETQYF
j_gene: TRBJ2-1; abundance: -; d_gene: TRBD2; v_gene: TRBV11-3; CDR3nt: TGTGCCAGCAGCTTGTACCGGGAGGGTGAGCAGTTCTTC; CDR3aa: CASSLYREGEQFF
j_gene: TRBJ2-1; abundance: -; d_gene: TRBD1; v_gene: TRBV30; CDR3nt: TGTGCCTGGGGCCGACAGGGCCGGGAGCAGTTCTTC; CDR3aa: CAWGRQGREQFF
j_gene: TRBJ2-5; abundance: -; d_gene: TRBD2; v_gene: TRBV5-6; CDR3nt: TGTGCCAGCAGCTTCCCGGGACTAGCGGGGGGGCGTAGGGAGACCCAGTACTTC; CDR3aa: CASSFPGLAGGRRETQYF
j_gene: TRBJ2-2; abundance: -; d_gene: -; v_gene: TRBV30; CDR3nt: TGTGCCTGGAAACCGGGGTTCACCGGGGAGCTGTTTTTT; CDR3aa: CAWKPGFTGELFF
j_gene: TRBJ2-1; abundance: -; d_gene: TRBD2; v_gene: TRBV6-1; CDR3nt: TGTGCCAGCAGTGAAGCCTTGAGAAGCGGGAGGTTGTTCTTC; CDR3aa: CASSEALRSGRLFF
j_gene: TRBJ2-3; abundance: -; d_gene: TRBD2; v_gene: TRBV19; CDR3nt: TGTGCCAGTACCTTTAGCGGGTCTAGCACAGATACGCAGTATTTT; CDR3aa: CASTFSGSSTDTQYF
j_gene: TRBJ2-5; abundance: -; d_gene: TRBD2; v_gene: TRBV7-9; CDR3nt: TGTGCCAGCAGCTCCACCGGGACTAGCGTGACCCAGTACTTC; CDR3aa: CASSSTGTSVTQYF
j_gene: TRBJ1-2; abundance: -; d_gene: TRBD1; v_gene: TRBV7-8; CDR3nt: TGTGCCAGCAGCTTAGCCGGACAGGGGGGTGTCTATGGCTACACCTTC; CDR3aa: CASSLAGQGGVYGYTF
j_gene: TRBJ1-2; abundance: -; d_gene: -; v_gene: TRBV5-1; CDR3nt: TGCGCCAGCAGCTTGGACAGGGTCGGCTACACCTTC; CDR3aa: CASSLDRVGYTF
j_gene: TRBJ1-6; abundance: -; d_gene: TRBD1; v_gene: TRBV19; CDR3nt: TGTGCCAGTAGTATCCGGGACAGCTATAATTCACCCCTCCACTTT; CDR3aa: CASSIRDSYNSPLHF
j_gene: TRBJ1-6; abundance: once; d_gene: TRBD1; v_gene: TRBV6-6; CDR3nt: TGTGCCAGCACAACTACAGGGGTCAATTCACCCCTCCACTTT; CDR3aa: CASTTTGVNSPLHF
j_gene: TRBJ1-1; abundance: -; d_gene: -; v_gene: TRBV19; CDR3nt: TGTGCCAGTAGTACCCGACAGATGAACACTGAAGCTTTCTTT; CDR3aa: CASSTRQMNTEAFF
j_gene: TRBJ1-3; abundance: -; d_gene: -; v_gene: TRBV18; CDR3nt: TGTGCCAGCTCACCGGCGACAAGCTCTGGAAACACCATATATTTT; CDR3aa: CASSPATSSGNTIYF
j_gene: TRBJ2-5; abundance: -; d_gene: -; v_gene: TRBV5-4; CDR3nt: TGTGCCAGCAGCCGCAGGGAGGTCGTGGAGACCCAGTACTTC; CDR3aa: CASSRREVVETQYF
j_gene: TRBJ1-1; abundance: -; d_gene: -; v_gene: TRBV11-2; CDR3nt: TGTGCCAGCAGCTTAATTCGGGGAAACACTGAAGCTTTCTTT; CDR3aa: CASSLIRGNTEAFF
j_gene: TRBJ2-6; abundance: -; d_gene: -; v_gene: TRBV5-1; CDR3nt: TGCGCCAGCAGCTTGGCAGGCGGCGGGTCTAGCTCTGGGGCCAACGTCCTGACTTTC; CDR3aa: CASSLAGGGSSSGANVLTF